The TCR beta chain under discussion was sequenced for a study of T cells in Graves' hyperthyroidism and ophthalmopathy. The authors deemed Graves' hyperthyroidism stable absent ophthalmopathy progression within 18 months. Authors of the study amplified TCR beta CDR3 regions from RNA transcripts. TCR CDR3 underwent first-round RT-PCR with the HTBI primer set. TCRdb ran MiXCR on the multiplex PCR reads and lists one entry per CDR3 protein. Of around 690,000 distinct CDR3 sequences in the sample, 15% to 20% were seen once. With 1 base clipped from V and 3 bases from J, the junction kept 9 bases outside the gene matches. CDR3 length equals 15 residues. The germline V gene has CDR1 DFQATT and CDR2 SNEGSKA (reference sequence).

Material: blood. This chain joins TRBV20-1 and TRBJ2-7; TRBD2 matches 7 bases. The sequence came from a man in his forties or fifties with Graves' hyperthyroidism. CDR3 amino acids: CSARGLAGESYEQYF. In DNA form, the CDR3 reads TGCAGTGCTAGAGGTCTGGCGGGGGAAAGCTACGAGCAGTACTTC.